These 17 T cell receptor beta chains came from one sample sequenced in a study of PD-1 and CTLA-4 blockade in melanoma. Sequenced by immunoSEQ multiplex PCR; TCRdb stores in-frame clones only, minus some. The repertoire holds approximately 7,200 clones, 75% to 90% seen once, with roughly 40% in the top ten. The sample here was CD8+ T cells from peripheral blood, taken before anti-PD-1 treatment. The receptors were sampled from a human donor with melanoma.

This clone has more than one count but fewer than ten. CDR3 loop: CASSLRSYEQYF. The DNA for the CDR3 is TGTGCCAGCAGCTTACGGTCCTACGAGCAGTACTTC. V usage is TRBV7-9 and J usage is TRBJ2-7, with D unresolved. The CDR3 loop spans 12 amino acids. Germline loops: CDR1 SEHNR, CDR2 FQNEAQ (reference sequence). V dropped 2 bases and J dropped 1 base, with 3 bases sitting between them.

Only one count was recorded for this clone. This chain uses TRBV2 with TRBJ2-2, with TRBD2 matching 14 bases. CDR1 and CDR2 (germline): SNHLY, FYNNEI. This CDR3 region has 16 residues. The V segment lost 9 bases and the J segment 0 bases; nucleotides outside the gene matches: 3. In DNA form, the CDR3 reads TGTGCCAGGGGACTAGCGGGAGCAACGAACACCGGGGAGCTGTTTTTT. Amino acid sequence: CARGLAGATNTGELFF.

The chain combines TRBV6-5 with TRBJ1-6; the match to TRBD1 covers 9 bases. The CDR3 runs to 14 residues. The germline V gene encodes CDR1 MNHEY and CDR2 SVGAGI. After removal of 7 bases from V and 9 bases from J, the junction contained 7 bases not matched to a gene. The CDR3 bases are TGTGCCAGCAAGCCGGGACAGGGAGCTTCACCCCTCCACTTT. This sequence encodes CASKPGQGASPLHF.

The chain joins TRBV27 to TRBJ1-4; TRBD1 is a possible D gene (5 bases). The CDR3 sequence is 12 residues long. V was clipped by 5 bases and J by 13 bases, with 14 bases between them. The V gene's germline CDR1 is MNHEY and CDR2 SMNVEV (reference sequence). The CDR3 reads CASSMAPGTLFF. The CDR3 DNA sequence: TGTGCCAGCAGTATGGCGCCCGGGACACTGTTTTTT.

This chain connects TRBV12-2 to TRBJ2-7; the DNA was not compared with TRBD1, the D call given in the table. TRBV12-2 is reported as a pseudogene. The CDR3 is made up of 14 amino acids. The CDR3 here is CASRSLTVFYEQYF. The CDR3 DNA follows: TGTGCAAGTCGCTCCTTGACAGTATTCTACGAGCAGTACTTC.

This clone was seen only a few times. The gene calls are TRBV6-2 or TRBV6-3 and TRBJ2-7, with D possibly called TRBD1 or TRBD2 (7 bases each). The CDR3 sequence is 15 residues long. Trimming took 6 bases from V and 4 from J, leaving 19 bases between them. Germline-derived CDR1 and CDR2 are MNHEY and SVGEGT. The DNA of the CDR3 is TGTGCCAGCAGCCCGGCGGCAGGGGGGGGATACGAGCAGTACTTC. Residues: CASSPAAGGGYEQYF.

The chain carries TRBV15 and TRBJ1-3; D might be TRBD1 (5 bases). This CDR3 is built from 15 residues. Trimming pared 1 base from V and 2 bases from J, leaving 9 bases between. The V gene's germline CDR1 is LNHNV and CDR2 YYDKDF (reference sequence). The CDR3 region is CATSRAGSAGNTIYF. CDR3 DNA sequence: TGTGCCACCAGCAGAGCAGGGTCGGCTGGAAACACCATATATTTT.

The CDR3 DNA is TGTGCCAGCAGTTCTGACCTGGATACGCAGTATTTT. It translates to CASSSDLDTQYF. The V and J genes are TRBV12-3 or TRBV12-4 and TRBJ2-3; D gene ambiguous. The CDR3 runs to 12 residues. The V end lost 4 bases, the J end lost 6 bases, and 8 bases lay between the germline ends.

This rearrangement joins TRBV7-2 to TRBJ2-1; 9 bases fit TRBD2. This CDR3 region has 14 residues. V dropped 1 base and J dropped 10; count of bases not matched to a gene: 5. CDR1 is SGHTA, CDR2 FQGNSA, per germline. CDR3 protein: CASSLGGGAREQFF. The CDR3 bases are TGTGCCAGCAGCTTAGGCGGGGGGGCCCGGGAGCAGTTCTTC. The variable domain in full, with the rest retrieved from reference TRBV7-2 and TRBJ2-1, is GAGVSQSPSNKVTEKGKDVELRCDPISGHTALYWYRQSLGQGLEFLIYFQGNSAPDKSGLPSDRFSAERTGGSVSTLTIQRTQQEDSAVYLCASSLGGGAREQFFGPGTRLTVL.

V is TRBV11-3 and J is TRBJ1-3; D call uncertain. This CDR3 has 12 amino acids. Per germline, CDR1 SGHNT and CDR2 YENEEA. Trimming left V 3 bases short and J 3 bases short, with 3 bases between. The CDR3 reads CASSLSGNTIYF. CDR3 nucleotides: TGTGCCAGCAGCTTGAGTGGAAACACCATATATTTT.

The V and J genes are TRBV4-3 and TRBJ2-1, with a tentative D call TRBD1 (7 bases). The CDR3 sequence is 16 residues long. Germline V gene sequence: CDR1 LGHNA, CDR2 YSLEER. V was pared by 0 bases and J by 7 bases, with 16 bases between. The CDR3 spells CASSQDVAGGRNEQFF. CDR3 coding DNA: TGCGCCAGCAGCCAAGATGTGGCAGGGGGGAGAAATGAGCAGTTCTTC.

The rearrangement joins TRBV6-5 to TRBJ1-2; D is ambiguous. Looked up from germline, CDR1 is MNHEY and CDR2 is SVGAGI. The CDR3 has 13 residues. Trimming left V 2 bases short and J 4 bases short, with 8 bases between. The CDR3, as DNA: TGTGCCAGCAGTTACAACGCCTTCTATGGCTACACCTTC. Protein: CASSYNAFYGYTF.

The chain couples TRBV9 to TRBJ2-2; TRBD2 matches at 8 bases. CDR1 is SGDLS and CDR2 is YYNGEE in the germline V gene. The CDR3 sequence is 16 residues long. After removal of 4 bases from V and 2 bases from J, the junction contained 7 bases not matched to a gene. The CDR3: CASSPWRGANTGELFF. CDR3 sequence (DNA): TGTGCCAGCAGCCCATGGCGGGGGGCCAACACCGGGGAGCTGTTTTTT.

V gene TRBV4-3 combines with J gene TRBJ1-3; D uncertain. CDR3 length equals 15 residues. Germline V gene sequence: CDR1 LGHNA, CDR2 YSLEER. V lost 5 bases and J lost 0, with 11 bases in between. CDR3 coding DNA: TGCGCCAGCAGCGATACATTAAGCTCTGGAAACACCATATATTTT. It is translated as CASSDTLSSGNTIYF.

CDR3 loop: CASSFIRVPGANVLTF. The CDR3 bases are TGTGCCAGCAGTTTTATTAGGGTTCCTGGGGCCAACGTCCTGACTTTC. The genes are TRBV27 and TRBJ2-6; D gene uncertain. There are 16 residues in the CDR3. Germline lookup yields CDR1 MNHEY and CDR2 SMNVEV (reference sequence). V was pared by 3 bases and J by 2 bases, with 11 bases between.

The table lists this clone with a few counts. The chain combines TRBV20-1 with TRBJ2-1; 9 nucleotides agree with TRBD2. CDR3 length equals 16 residues. Germline CDR1 DFQATT, CDR2 SNEGSKA (reference sequence). With 3 bases clipped from V and 3 bases from J, the junction kept 9 bases outside the gene matches. This CDR3 reads CSASSASGAIYNEQFF. CDR3 coding DNA: TGCAGTGCTAGTAGCGCTAGCGGGGCGATCTACAATGAGCAGTTCTTC.

The chain links TRBV27 to TRBJ2-7; D may match TRBD1 or TRBD2 (5 bases each). Trimming pared 5 bases from V and 2 bases from J, leaving 10 bases between. Germline CDR1 MNHEY, CDR2 SMNVEV (reference sequence). The CDR3 is 13 amino acids. In nucleotides, the CDR3 is TGTGCCAGCAGTCACCGGGACGCCTACGAGCAGTACTTC. Its translation: CASSHRDAYEQYF.